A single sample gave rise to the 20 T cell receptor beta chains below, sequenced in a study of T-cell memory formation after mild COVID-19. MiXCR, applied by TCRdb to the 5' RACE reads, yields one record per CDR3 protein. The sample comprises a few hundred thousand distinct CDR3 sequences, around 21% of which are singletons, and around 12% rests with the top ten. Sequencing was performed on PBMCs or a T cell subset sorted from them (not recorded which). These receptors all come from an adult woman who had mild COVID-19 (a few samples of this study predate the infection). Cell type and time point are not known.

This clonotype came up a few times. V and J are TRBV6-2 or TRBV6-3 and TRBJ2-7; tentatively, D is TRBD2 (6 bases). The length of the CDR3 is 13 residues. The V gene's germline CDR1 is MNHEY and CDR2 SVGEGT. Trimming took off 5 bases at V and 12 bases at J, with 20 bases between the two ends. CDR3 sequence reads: CASSLRLGRRRYF. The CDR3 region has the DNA TGTGCCAGCAGTCTACGTCTTGGGAGGCGCCGGTACTTC.

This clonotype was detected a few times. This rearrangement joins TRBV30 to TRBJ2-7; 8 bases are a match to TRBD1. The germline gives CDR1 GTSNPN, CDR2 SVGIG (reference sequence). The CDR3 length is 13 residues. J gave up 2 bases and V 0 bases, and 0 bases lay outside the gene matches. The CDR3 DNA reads TGTGCCTGGAGTGTACAGGGGGCCTACGAGCAGTACTTC. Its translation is CAWSVQGAYEQYF.

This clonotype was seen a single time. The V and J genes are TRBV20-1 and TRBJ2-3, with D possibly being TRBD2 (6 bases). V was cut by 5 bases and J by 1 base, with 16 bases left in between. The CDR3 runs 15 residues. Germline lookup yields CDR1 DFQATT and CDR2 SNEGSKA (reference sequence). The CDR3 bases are TGCAGTGCTCTCACTAGCAGTTACGGCACAGATACGCAGTATTTT. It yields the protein CSALTSSYGTDTQYF.

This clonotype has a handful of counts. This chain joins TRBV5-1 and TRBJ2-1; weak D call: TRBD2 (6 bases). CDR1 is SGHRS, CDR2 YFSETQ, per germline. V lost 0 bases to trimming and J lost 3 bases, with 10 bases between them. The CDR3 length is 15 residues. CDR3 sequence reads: CASSLVRAGYNEQFF. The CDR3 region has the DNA TGCGCCAGCAGCTTGGTCCGAGCGGGCTACAATGAGCAGTTCTTC. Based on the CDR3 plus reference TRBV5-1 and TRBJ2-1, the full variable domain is KAGVTQTPRYLIKTRGQQVTLSCSPISGHRSVSWYQQTPGQGLQFLFEYFSETQRNKGNFPGRFSGRQFSNSRSEMNVSTLELGDSALYLCASSLVRAGYNEQFFGPGTRLTVL.

The CDR3 protein is CASSYLGSSNQPQHF. CDR3 DNA: TGTGCCAGCAGTTACCTCGGGAGCTCCAATCAGCCCCAGCATTTT. The chain couples TRBV6-5 to TRBJ1-5; D is unresolved. Germline V gene data show CDR1 as MNHEY and CDR2 as SVGAGI. V was clipped by 2 bases and J by 3 bases, with 11 bases between them. The CDR3 sequence is 15 residues long.

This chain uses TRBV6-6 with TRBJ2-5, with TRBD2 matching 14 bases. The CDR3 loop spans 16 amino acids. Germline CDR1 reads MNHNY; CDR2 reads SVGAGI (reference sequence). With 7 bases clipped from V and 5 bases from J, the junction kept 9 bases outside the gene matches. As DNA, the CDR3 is TGTGCCAGCACCCGACTAGCGGGAGGGGTCCGGGAGACCCAGTACTTC. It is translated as CASTRLAGGVRETQYF.

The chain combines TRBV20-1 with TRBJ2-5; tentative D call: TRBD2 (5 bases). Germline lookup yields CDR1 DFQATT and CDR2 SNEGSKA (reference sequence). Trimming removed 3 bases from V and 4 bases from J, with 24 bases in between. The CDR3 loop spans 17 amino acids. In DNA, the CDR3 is TGCAGTGCTAGGGTCGAGAGCGGAAGGGCACCGGGAGAGACCCAGTACTTC. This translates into CSARVESGRAPGETQYF.

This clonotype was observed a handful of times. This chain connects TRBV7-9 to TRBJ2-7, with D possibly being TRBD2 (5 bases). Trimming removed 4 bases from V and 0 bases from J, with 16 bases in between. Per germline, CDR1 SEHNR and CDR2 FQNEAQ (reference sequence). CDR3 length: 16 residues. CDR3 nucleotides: TGTGCCAGCAGCTCTCCTCGGGGTTGGGTCTCCTACGAGCAGTACTTC. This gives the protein CASSSPRGWVSYEQYF.

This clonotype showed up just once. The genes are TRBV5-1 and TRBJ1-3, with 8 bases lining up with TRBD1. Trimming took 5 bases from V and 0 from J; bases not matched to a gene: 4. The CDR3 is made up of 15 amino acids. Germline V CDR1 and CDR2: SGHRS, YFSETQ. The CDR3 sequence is CASSPTGASGNTIYF. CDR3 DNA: TGCGCCAGCAGTCCGACAGGGGCCTCTGGAAACACCATATATTTT. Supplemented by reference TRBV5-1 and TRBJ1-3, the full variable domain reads KAGVTQTPRYLIKTRGQQVTLSCSPISGHRSVSWYQQTPGQGLQFLFEYFSETQRNKGNFPGRFSGRQFSNSRSEMNVSTLELGDSALYLCASSPTGASGNTIYFGEGSWLTVV.

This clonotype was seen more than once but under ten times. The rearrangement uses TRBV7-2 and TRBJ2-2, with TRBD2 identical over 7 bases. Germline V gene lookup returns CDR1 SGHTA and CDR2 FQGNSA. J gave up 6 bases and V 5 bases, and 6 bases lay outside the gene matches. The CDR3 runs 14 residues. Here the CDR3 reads CASSQKGRAGELFF. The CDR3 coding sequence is TGTGCCAGCAGCCAAAAAGGGAGGGCCGGGGAGCTGTTTTTT.

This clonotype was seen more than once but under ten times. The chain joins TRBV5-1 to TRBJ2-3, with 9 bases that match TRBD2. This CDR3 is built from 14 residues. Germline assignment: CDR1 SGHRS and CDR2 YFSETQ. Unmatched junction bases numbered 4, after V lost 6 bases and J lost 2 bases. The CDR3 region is CASTLAGNTDTQYF. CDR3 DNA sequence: TGCGCCAGCACCCTAGCGGGAAACACAGATACGCAGTATTTT.

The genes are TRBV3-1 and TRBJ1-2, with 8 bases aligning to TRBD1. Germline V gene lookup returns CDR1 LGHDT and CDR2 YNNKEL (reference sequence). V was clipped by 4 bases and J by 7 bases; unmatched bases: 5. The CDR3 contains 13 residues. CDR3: CASSLRTGTGYTF. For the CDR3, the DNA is TGTGCCAGCAGCCTCCGGACAGGGACTGGCTACACCTTC.

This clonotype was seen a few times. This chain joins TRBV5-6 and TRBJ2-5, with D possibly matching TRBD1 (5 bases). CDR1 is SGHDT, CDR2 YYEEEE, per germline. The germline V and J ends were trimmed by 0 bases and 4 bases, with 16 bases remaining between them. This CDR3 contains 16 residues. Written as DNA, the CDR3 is TGTGCCAGCAGCTTGGTGACAGCCCCTACAAGAGAGACCCAGTACTTC. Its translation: CASSLVTAPTRETQYF.

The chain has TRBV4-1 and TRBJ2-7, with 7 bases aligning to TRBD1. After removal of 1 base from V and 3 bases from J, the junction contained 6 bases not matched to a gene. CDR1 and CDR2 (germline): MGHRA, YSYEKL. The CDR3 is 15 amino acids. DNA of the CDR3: TGCGCCAGCAGCCAAGGCTGGGGACAGAGCTACGAGCAGTACTTC. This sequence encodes CASSQGWGQSYEQYF.

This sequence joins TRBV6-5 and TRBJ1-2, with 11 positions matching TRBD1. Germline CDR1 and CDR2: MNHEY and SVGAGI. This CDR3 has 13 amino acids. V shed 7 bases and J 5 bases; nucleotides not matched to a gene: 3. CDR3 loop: CASTRDRGYGYTF. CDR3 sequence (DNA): TGTGCCAGCACCCGGGACAGGGGGTATGGCTACACCTTC.

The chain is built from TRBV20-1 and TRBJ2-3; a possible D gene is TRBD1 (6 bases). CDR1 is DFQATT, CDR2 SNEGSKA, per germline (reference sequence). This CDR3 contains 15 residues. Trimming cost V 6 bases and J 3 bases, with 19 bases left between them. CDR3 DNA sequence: TGCAGTGCCCCCCGGGACACCTATGGAACAGATACGCAGTATTTT. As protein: CSAPRDTYGTDTQYF.

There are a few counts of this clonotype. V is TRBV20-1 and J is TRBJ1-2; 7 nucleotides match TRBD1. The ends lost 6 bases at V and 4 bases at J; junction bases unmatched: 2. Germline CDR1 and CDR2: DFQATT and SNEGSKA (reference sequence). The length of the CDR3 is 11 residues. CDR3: CSATGVYGYTF. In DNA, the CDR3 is TGCAGTGCAACAGGGGTCTATGGCTACACCTTC.

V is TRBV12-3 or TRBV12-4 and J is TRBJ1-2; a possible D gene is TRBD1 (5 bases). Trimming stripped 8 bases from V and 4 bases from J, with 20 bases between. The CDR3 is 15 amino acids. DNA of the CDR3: TGTGCCAGCCGAGGGGTGGGAAGTGGCCTCTATGGCTACACCTTC. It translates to CASRGVGSGLYGYTF.

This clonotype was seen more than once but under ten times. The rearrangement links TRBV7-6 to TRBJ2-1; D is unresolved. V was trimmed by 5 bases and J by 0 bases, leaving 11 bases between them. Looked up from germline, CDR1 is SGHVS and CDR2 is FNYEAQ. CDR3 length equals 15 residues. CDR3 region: CASSPSASSYNEQFF. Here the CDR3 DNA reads TGTGCCAGCAGCCCCTCCGCGAGCTCCTACAATGAGCAGTTCTTC.

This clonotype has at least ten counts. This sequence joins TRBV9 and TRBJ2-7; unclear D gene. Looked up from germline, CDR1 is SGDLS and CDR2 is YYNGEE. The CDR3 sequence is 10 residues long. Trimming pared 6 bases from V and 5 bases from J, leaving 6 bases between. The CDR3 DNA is TGTGCCAGCACGAGCCACGAGCAGTACTTC. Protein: CASTSHEQYF.